Below, 21 T cell receptor beta chains from the same sample are listed, as sequenced in a study of blood T cell repertoires in COVID-19. The table came from immunoSEQ multiplex PCR; TCRdb's copy has only in-frame clones and leaves some out. The repertoire has 75,000 to 90,000 clones, about 85% of them found once; the top ten carry 15% to 20%. The sequenced sample was peripheral blood. Source of these receptors: a man older than 75 with active or convalescent COVID-19.

The chain joins TRBV27 to TRBJ1-2; no clear D gene. Germline V gene lookup returns CDR1 MNHEY and CDR2 SMNVEV (reference sequence). The CDR3 loop spans 15 amino acids. Between the trimmed V and J ends, which lost 2 bases and 0 bases, there was a span of 10 bases. The CDR3: CASSLNAPANYGYTF. In DNA form, the CDR3 reads TGTGCCAGCAGTTTAAATGCTCCAGCTAACTATGGCTACACCTTC.

The V and J genes are TRBV28 and TRBJ1-6, with D unclear. V was cut by 10 bases and J by 0 bases, with 16 bases left in between. The CDR3 has 16 amino acids. Germline V gene sequence: CDR1 MDHEN, CDR2 SYDVKM. For the CDR3, the DNA is TGTGCCACCCACACGGGGATTTTCTCCTATAATTCACCCCTCCACTTT. Translation: CATHTGIFSYNSPLHF. The full variable domain, completed using reference TRBV28 and TRBJ1-6, is DVKVTQSSRYLVKRTGEKVFLECVQDMDHENMFWYRQDPGLGLRLIYFSYDVKMKEKGDIPEGYSVSREKKERFSLILESASTNQTSMYLCATHTGIFSYNSPLHFGNGTRLTVT.

The J gene is TRBJ2-1, the V gene TRBV24-1; D is unresolved. V was trimmed by 3 bases and J by 6 bases, leaving 14 bases between them. Germline CDR1 reads KGHDR; CDR2 reads SFDVKD. The length of the CDR3 is 15 residues. The CDR3 protein is CATSDLAAPVNEQFF. The CDR3 nucleotides read TGTGCCACCAGTGATCTCGCGGCTCCCGTCAATGAGCAGTTCTTC.

This chain links TRBV27 with TRBJ1-1, with 7 bases aligning to TRBD1. The CDR3 is 14 amino acids. The V gene's germline CDR1 is MNHEY and CDR2 SMNVEV (reference sequence). V shed 6 bases and J 6 bases; nucleotides not matched to a gene: 10. CDR3 bases: TGTGCCAGCAGCCGCCAGGGGGGCAGGCCTGAAGCTTTCTTT. Protein product: CASSRQGGRPEAFF.

This clone was seen more than once but under ten times. This sequence joins TRBV24-1 and TRBJ2-1; perhaps TRBD2 as D (6 bases). CDR1 KGHDR and CDR2 SFDVKD come from the germline V gene. CDR3 length equals 14 residues. With 10 bases removed from V and 3 bases from J, the gap between germline ends came to 15 bases. The CDR3 bases are TGTGCCACAGAAGTCGGAGGGCTCTACAATGAGCAGTTCTTC. Its protein is CATEVGGLYNEQFF.

The chain joins TRBV5-4 to TRBJ1-1; D is perhaps TRBD1 (6 bases). Germline values: CDR1 SGHNT, CDR2 YYREEE (reference sequence). The CDR3 sequence is 15 residues long. V shed 4 bases and J shed 2 bases, with 15 bases lying between them. The CDR3 loop is CASSPLDSTNTEAFF. CDR3 in DNA: TGTGCCAGCAGCCCCCTGGACAGCACAAACACTGAAGCTTTCTTT.

This clone was counted once. The chain recombines TRBV5-6 with TRBJ2-1; 9 positions match TRBD1. This CDR3 has 16 amino acids. Per the germline V gene, CDR1 is SGHDT and CDR2 is YYEEEE. The trim removed 6 bases at V and 4 bases at J, leaving 11 bases unmatched. The DNA for the CDR3 is TGTGCCAGCACCGCCCGGGGACAGGGTCTATACAATGAGCAGTTCTTC. Protein product: CASTARGQGLYNEQFF.

The rearrangement joins TRBV6-1 to TRBJ1-2; TRBD1 matches 7 bases. Germline V lookup: CDR1 MNHNS, CDR2 SASEGT. CDR3 size: 15 residues. Germline trimming cut 2 bases from V and 4 bases from J; bases unmatched to any gene: 7. The CDR3: CASSELWTGAYGYTF. DNA of the CDR3: TGTGCCAGCAGTGAACTGTGGACAGGAGCCTATGGCTACACCTTC.

The chain has TRBV18 and TRBJ1-3; tentatively, D is TRBD1 (5 bases). Trimming stripped 3 bases from V and 2 bases from J, with 11 bases between. The V gene's germline CDR1 is KGHSH and CDR2 LQKENI. This CDR3 region has 15 residues. The CDR3 DNA is TGTGCCAGCTCACCCGCCGCAGGGCCTGGAAACACCATATATTTT. It encodes CASSPAAGPGNTIYF.

This sequence joins TRBV7-9 and TRBJ1-4; 8 nucleotides agree with TRBD1. Germline-derived CDR1 and CDR2 are SEHNR and FQNEAQ (reference sequence). This CDR3 comprises 16 residues. V dropped 3 bases and J dropped 4; count of bases not matched to a gene: 7. The CDR3 DNA is TGTGCCAGCAGCTTTGGACGGACAGGGTTTAATGAAAAACTGTTTTTT. This encodes CASSFGRTGFNEKLFF.

This clone occurred a few times. The rearrangement uses TRBV5-1 and TRBJ1-1, with TRBD1 matching 7 bases. V lost 7 bases to trimming and J lost 0 bases; unmatched junction nucleotides: 3. Germline values: CDR1 SGHRS, CDR2 YFSETQ. CDR3 length: 13 residues. This CDR3 is CASQTGMNTEAFF. Written as DNA, the CDR3 is TGCGCCAGCCAGACAGGGATGAACACTGAAGCTTTCTTT.

This clone has just a few counts. As DNA, the CDR3 is TGTGCCAGCAGCAAATTTGGGGGGTCAACAGGGGCTTTGAACACTGAAGCTTTCTTT. It is translated as CASSKFGGSTGALNTEAFF. The rearrangement uses TRBV21-1 and TRBJ1-1; the table's TRBD1 call for D was not verified on the DNA. TRBV21-1 is deemed a pseudogene. The CDR3 is made up of 19 amino acids.

V and J are TRBV19 and TRBJ1-5, with TRBD1 identical over 7 bases. The CDR3 totals 13 residues. CDR1 LNHDA and CDR2 SQIVND come from the germline V gene (reference sequence). V shed 7 bases, J shed 7 bases, and the junction held 7 bases outside the gene matches. In DNA form, the CDR3 reads TGTGCCAGTAATTCAGGGGGTGGGCAGCCCCAGCATTTT. Translated: CASNSGGGQPQHF.

The CDR3 bases are TGTGCCAGCAGCCAAGTCCCTTCCCCTAGGGGCACTGAAGCTTTCTTT. It codes for CASSQVPSPRGTEAFF. The chain uses TRBV3-1 (or the pseudogene TRBV3-2) and TRBJ1-1, with D tentatively TRBD1 (5 bases). V gave up 1 base and J gave up 4 bases, with 16 bases separating them. The CDR3 extends over 16 amino acids. Germline CDR1 LGHDT, CDR2 YNNKEL (reference sequence).

This clone has more than one count but fewer than ten. The CDR3 here is CASSSSLGRTDTQYF. The CDR3 DNA sequence: TGTGCCAGCAGCTCCAGCCTGGGCCGCACAGATACGCAGTATTTT. This chain uses TRBV7-2 with TRBJ2-3, with unresolved D. The V and J ends lost 4 bases and 1 base respectively, with 12 bases between them. Per germline, CDR1 SGHTA and CDR2 FQGNSA. The CDR3 runs 15 residues.

This clone was detected only a few times. The gene calls are TRBV27 and TRBJ1-4; maybe TRBD1 (6 bases). Trimming took 7 bases from V and 0 from J, leaving 18 bases between them. The CDR3 contains 17 residues. CDR1 is MNHEY and CDR2 is SMNVEV in the germline V gene (reference sequence). CDR3 bases: TGTGCCAGCACCCTCAGGGGACCCTGGGCAACTAATGAAAAACTGTTTTTT. Translating gives CASTLRGPWATNEKLFF.

This sequence joins TRBV5-8 and TRBJ1-2, with a possible D match to TRBD1 (5 bases). CDR1 and CDR2 (germline): SGHTS, YDEGEE. V lost 4 bases and J 4 bases, leaving 17 bases between the germline ends. This CDR3 region has 15 residues. The CDR3 loop is CASSPGQVYFYGYTF. The CDR3 DNA follows: TGTGCCAGCAGCCCCGGACAAGTATACTTCTATGGCTACACCTTC.

This sequence joins TRBV2 and TRBJ2-3, with a weak D call TRBD2 (5 bases). This CDR3 comprises 13 residues. V lost 5 bases, J lost 7 bases, and 13 bases lay in between. Germline assignment: CDR1 SNHLY and CDR2 FYNNEI. CDR3 bases: TGTGCCAGCAGTACTCGGACGGACTATACGCAGTATTTT. This gives the protein CASSTRTDYTQYF.

The genes are TRBV11-2 and TRBJ2-3; TRBD2 aligns across 10 bases. CDR1 is SGHAT and CDR2 is FQNNGV in the germline V gene. The V and J ends lost 5 bases and 5 bases, in that order; junction bases with no gene match: 7. The CDR3 loop spans 15 amino acids. The CDR3 loop reads CASSPRRLAGDTQYF. For the CDR3, the DNA is TGTGCCAGCAGCCCTCGCAGACTAGCGGGAGATACGCAGTATTTT.

The gene calls are TRBV19 and TRBJ1-5; 7 nucleotides align to TRBD1. Germline trimming cut 4 bases from V and 3 bases from J; bases unmatched to any gene: 6. The CDR3 consists of 15 residues. Germline-derived CDR1 and CDR2 are LNHDA and SQIVND (reference sequence). CDR3 sequence (DNA): TGTGCCAGTAGTAGAGACAGGGCCCTCAATCAGCCCCAGCATTTT. Translated, it gives CASSRDRALNQPQHF.

The rearrangement links TRBV19 to TRBJ2-4, with a tentative D call TRBD1 (6 bases). Trimming stripped 0 bases from V and 6 bases from J, with 18 bases between. The germline CDR1 and CDR2 sequences are LNHDA and SQIVND (reference sequence). This CDR3 is built from 17 residues. The CDR3 DNA follows: TGTGCCAGTAGTATAGATCCCCCGCAGGGGATGAGAAACATTCAGTACTTC. It specifies CASSIDPPQGMRNIQYF.